The sequence of this T cell receptor (beta chain) was determined in a study of T-cell memory formation after mild COVID-19. Germline CDR1 reads SGHRS; CDR2 reads YFSETQ. The CDR3 totals 14 residues. Findings of the study overall: Clones shrinking between day 15 and 85 showed a balanced CD4/CD8 split, and those that grew later tilted toward CD4+.

The authors produced TCR alpha and TCR beta cDNA libraries with sample barcodes and UMIs by 5'RACE using constant-segment primers. TCRdb re-derived calls from the 5' RACE reads in MiXCR, one entry per CDR3 protein. This table holds roughly 150,000 distinct CDR3 sequences, roughly 15% found once. Concerning this clonotype: Its target is unknown. Germline and junction disagree at one end, which may indicate a read error.

This rearrangement joins TRBV5-1 to TRBJ2-1; D call uncertain. The sequencing input was PBMCs or a T cell subset sorted from them (not recorded which). The receptor's source is an adult woman who had mild COVID-19 (a few samples of this study predate the infection). Cell type and time point are not known. In nucleotides, the CDR3 is TGCGCCAGCAACTTGGATAGCTCCTACAATGAGCAGTTCTTC. Translating gives CASNLDSSYNEQFF. Supplemented by reference TRBV5-1 and TRBJ2-1, the full variable domain reads KAGVTQTPRYLIKTRGQQVTLSCSPISGHRSVSWYQQTPGQGLQFLFEYFSETQRNKGNFPGRFSGRQFSNSRSEMNVSTLELGDSALYLCASNLDSSYNEQFFGPGTRLTVL.